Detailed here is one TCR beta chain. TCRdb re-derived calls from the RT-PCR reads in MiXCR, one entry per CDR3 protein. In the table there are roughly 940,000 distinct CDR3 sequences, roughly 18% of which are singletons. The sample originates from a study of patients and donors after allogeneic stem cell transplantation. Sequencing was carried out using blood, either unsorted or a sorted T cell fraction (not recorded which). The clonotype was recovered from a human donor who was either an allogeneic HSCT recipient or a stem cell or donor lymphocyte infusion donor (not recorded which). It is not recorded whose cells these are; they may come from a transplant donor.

CDR3 in amino acids: CASSQVEGLAGWEQYF. The CDR3 DNA is TGTGCCAGCAGCCAAGTTGAGGGACTAGCGGGGTGGGAGCAGTACTTC. This chain links TRBV4-2 with TRBJ2-7; 13 bases are a match to TRBD2. V gave up 1 base and J gave up 7 bases; unmatched junction bases: 7. Germline CDR1 is LGHNA and CDR2 is YNFKEQ. The CDR3 sequence is 16 residues long.